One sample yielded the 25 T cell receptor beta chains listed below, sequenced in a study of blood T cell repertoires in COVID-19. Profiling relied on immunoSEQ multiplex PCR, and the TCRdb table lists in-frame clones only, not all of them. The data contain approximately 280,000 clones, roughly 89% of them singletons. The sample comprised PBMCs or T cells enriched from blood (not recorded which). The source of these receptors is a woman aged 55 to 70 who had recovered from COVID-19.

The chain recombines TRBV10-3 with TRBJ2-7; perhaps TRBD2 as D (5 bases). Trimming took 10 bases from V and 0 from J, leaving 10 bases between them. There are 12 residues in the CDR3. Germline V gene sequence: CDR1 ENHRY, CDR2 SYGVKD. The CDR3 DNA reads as TGTGCCACCGTTGGGAGCTCCTACGAGCAGTACTTC. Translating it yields CATVGSSYEQYF.

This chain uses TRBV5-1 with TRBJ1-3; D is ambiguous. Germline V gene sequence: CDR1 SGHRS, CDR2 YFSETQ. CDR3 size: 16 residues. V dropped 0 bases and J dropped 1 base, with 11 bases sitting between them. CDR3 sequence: CASSLEAGLSGNTIYF. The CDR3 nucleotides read TGCGCCAGCAGCTTGGAGGCGGGCCTTTCTGGAAACACCATATATTTT.

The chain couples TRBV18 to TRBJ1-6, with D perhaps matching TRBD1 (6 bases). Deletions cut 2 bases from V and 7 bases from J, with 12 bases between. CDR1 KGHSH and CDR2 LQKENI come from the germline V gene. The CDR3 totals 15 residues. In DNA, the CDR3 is TGTGCCAGCTCACCAGCTAGGGGGTGGAATTCACCCCTCCACTTT. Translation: CASSPARGWNSPLHF.

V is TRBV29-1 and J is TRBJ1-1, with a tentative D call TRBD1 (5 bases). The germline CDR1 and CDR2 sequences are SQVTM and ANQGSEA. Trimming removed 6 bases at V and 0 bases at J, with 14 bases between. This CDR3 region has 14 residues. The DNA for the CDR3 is TGCAGCGTCGGCTCGGGGGGGGTGAACACTGAAGCTTTCTTT. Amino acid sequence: CSVGSGGVNTEAFF.

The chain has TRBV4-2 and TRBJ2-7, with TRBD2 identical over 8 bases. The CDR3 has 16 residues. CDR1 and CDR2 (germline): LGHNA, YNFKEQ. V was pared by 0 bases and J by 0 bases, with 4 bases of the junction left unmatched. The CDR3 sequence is CASSQERSGDSYEQYF. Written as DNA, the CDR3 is TGTGCCAGCAGCCAAGAACGTAGCGGGGACTCCTACGAGCAGTACTTC.

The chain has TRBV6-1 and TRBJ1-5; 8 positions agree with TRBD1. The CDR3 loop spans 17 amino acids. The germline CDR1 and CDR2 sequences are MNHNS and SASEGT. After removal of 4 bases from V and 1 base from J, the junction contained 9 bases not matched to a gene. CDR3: CASSVTGGIESNQPQHF. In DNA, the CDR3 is TGTGCCAGCAGTGTTACAGGGGGGATCGAGAGCAATCAGCCCCAGCATTTT.

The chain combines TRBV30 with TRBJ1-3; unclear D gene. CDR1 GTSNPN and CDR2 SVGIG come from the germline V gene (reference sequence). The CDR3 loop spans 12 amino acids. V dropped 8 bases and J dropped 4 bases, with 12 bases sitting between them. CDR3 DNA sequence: TGTGCCACGACTCTTGGGGGAAACACCATATATTTT. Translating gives CATTLGGNTIYF.

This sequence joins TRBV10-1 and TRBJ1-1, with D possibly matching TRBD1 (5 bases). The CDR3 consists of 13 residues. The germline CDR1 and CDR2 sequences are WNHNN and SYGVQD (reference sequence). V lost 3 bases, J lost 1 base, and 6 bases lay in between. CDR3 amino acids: CASSEGQNTEAFF. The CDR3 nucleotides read TGCGCCAGCAGTGAAGGACAGAACACTGAAGCTTTCTTT.

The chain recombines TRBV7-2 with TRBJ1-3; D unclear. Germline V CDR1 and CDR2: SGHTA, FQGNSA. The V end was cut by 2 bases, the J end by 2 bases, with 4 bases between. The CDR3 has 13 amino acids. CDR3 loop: CASSLQAGNTIYF. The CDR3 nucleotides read TGTGCCAGCAGCTTACAGGCTGGAAACACCATATATTTT.

The CDR3 coding sequence is TGTGCCAGCAGCCAACGGGACAGCTATGGCTACACCTTC. As protein: CASSQRDSYGYTF. This rearrangement joins TRBV3-1 (or the pseudogene TRBV3-2) to TRBJ1-2; the match to TRBD1 covers 7 bases. Losses at the gene ends were 2 bases for V and 4 bases for J; bases not matched to a gene: 1. The CDR3 runs to 13 residues. Germline values: CDR1 LGHDT, CDR2 YNNKEL (reference sequence).

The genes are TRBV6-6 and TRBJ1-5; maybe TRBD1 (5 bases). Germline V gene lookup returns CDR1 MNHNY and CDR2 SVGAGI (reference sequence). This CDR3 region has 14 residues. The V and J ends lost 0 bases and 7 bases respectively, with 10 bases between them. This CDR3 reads CASSYSGGGQPQHF. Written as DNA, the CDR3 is TGTGCCAGCAGTTACTCCGGGGGTGGACAGCCCCAGCATTTT.

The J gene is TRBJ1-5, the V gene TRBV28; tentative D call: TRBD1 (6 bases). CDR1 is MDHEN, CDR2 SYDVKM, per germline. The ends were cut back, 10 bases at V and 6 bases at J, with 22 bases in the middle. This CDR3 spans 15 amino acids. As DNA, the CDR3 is TGTGCCACCACCAAATCAGGCGGGGGCGGTCAGCCCCAGCATTTT. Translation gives CATTKSGGGGQPQHF.

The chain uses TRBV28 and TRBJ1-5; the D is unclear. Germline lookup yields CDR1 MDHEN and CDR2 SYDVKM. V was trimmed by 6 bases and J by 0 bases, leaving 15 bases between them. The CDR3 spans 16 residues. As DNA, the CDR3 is TGTGCCAGCAGCCCCAGCACAGAAATTAGCAATCAGCCCCAGCATTTT. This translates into CASSPSTEISNQPQHF.

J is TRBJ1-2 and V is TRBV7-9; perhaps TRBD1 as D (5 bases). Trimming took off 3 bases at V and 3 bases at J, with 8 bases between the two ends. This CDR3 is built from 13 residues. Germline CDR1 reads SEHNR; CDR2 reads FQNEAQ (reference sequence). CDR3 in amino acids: CASSFQGDYGYTF. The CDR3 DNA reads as TGTGCCAGCAGCTTCCAGGGTGACTATGGCTACACCTTC.

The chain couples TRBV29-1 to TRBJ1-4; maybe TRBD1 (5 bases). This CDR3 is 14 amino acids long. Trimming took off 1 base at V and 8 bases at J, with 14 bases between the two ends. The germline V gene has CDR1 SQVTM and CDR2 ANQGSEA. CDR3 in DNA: TGCAGCGTTGAAGCTGGTGGGGCGAGGGAAAAACTGTTTTTT. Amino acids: CSVEAGGAREKLFF. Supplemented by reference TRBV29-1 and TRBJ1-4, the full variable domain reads SAVISQKPSRDICQRGTSLTIQCQVDSQVTMMFWYRQQPGQSLTLIATANQGSEATYESGFVIDKFPISRPNLTFSTLTVSNMSPEDSSIYLCSVEAGGAREKLFFGSGTQLSVL.

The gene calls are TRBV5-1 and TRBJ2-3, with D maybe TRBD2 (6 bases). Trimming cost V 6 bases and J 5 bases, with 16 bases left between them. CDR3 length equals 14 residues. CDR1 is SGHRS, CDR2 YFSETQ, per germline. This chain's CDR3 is CASTPDTGVDTQYF. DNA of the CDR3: TGCGCCAGCACCCCTGACACGGGGGTAGATACGCAGTATTTT.

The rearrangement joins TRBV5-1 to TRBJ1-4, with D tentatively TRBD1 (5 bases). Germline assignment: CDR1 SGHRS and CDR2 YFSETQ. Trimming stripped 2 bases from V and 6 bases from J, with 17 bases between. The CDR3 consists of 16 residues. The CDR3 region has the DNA TGCGCCAGCAGCTTAGGGGCGTTTCCAAAGGATGAAAAACTGTTTTTT. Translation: CASSLGAFPKDEKLFF.

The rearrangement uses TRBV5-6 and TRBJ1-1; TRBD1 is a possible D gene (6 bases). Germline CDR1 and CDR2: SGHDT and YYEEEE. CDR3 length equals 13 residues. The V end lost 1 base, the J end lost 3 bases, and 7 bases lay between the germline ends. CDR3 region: CASSLQGHTEAFF. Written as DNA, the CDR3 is TGTGCCAGCAGCTTGCAGGGGCACACTGAAGCTTTCTTT.

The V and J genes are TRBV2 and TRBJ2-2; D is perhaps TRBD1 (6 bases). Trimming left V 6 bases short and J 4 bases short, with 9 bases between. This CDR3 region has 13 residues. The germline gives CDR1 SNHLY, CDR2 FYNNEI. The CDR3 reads CASRDRSTGELFF. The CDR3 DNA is TGTGCCAGCAGGGACAGATCCACCGGGGAGCTGTTTTTT.

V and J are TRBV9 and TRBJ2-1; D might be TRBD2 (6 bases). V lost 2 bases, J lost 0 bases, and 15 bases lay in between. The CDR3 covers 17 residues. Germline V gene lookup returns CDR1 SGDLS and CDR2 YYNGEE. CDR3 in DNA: TGTGCCAGCAGCGTCAGTGTAGCGGAGAGCTCCTACAATGAGCAGTTCTTC. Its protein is CASSVSVAESSYNEQFF.

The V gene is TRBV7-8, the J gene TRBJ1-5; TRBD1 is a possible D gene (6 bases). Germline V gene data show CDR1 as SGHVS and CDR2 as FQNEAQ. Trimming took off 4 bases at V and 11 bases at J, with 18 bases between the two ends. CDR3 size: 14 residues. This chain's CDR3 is CASSYGGSDTTQHF. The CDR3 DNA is TGTGCCAGCAGCTATGGGGGCAGTGATACGACCCAGCATTTT.

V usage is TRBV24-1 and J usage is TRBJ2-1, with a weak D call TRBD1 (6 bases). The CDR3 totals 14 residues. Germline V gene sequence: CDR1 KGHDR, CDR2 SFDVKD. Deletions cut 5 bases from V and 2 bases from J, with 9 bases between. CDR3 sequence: CATSVAGAYNEQFF. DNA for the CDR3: TGTGCCACCAGTGTCGCAGGGGCCTACAATGAGCAGTTCTTC.

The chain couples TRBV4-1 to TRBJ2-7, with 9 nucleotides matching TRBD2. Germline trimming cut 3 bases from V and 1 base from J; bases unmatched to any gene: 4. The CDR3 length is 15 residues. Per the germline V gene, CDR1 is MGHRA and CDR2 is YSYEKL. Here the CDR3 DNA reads TGCGCCAGCAGCCACCCTCTAGCGGGGTCCTACGAGCAGTACTTC. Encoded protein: CASSHPLAGSYEQYF.

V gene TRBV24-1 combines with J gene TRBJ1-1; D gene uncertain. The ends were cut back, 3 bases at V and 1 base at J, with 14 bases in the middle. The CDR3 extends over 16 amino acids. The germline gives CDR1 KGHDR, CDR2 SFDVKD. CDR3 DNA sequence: TGTGCCACCAGTGATCGCCGGTCAGGTTCGAACACTGAAGCTTTCTTT. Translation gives CATSDRRSGSNTEAFF.

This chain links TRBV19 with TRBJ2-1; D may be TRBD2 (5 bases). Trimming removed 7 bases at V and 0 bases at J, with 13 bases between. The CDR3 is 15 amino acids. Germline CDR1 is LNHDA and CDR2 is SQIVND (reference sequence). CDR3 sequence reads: CASTMRASSYNEQFF. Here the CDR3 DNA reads TGTGCCAGTACCATGAGGGCTAGCTCCTACAATGAGCAGTTCTTC.